This TCR beta chain was identified in a study of T cells in Graves' hyperthyroidism and ophthalmopathy. Authors of the study amplified TCR beta CDR3 regions from RNA transcripts. With the HTBI primer set, the TCR CDR3 went through a first round of RT-PCR. TCRdb re-derived calls from the multiplex PCR reads in MiXCR, one entry per CDR3 protein. The table lists 500,000 to 750,000 distinct CDR3 sequences, approximately 14% of them singletons. The CDR3 is 15 residues long. CDR1 SGHTA and CDR2 FQGNSA come from the germline V gene. Trimming took 2 bases from V and 10 from J, leaving 20 bases between them. Ten or more counts support this clonotype. Patients were excluded for uncontrolled infection, other autoimmune disease, pregnancy or lactation. Diagnoses were made from clinical symptoms, serum measures (thyroxine and TRAb), thyroid ultrasound and orbital computed tomography.

This receptor was obtained from a young woman with Graves' hyperthyroidism. The rearrangement joins TRBV7-2 to TRBJ1-1, with a tentative D call TRBD1 (6 bases). Material for sequencing was blood. This CDR3 is CASSLRRGPGALAFF. DNA for the CDR3: TGTGCCAGCAGCTTACGGCGGGGGCCGGGGGCCCTAGCTTTCTTT.